One sample yielded the 10 T cell receptor beta chains listed below, sequenced in a study of T cell responses to AZD1222 COVID-19 vaccine (dated by TCRdb to about 2021). The time point label, as the study defines it: about 28 days (+/-7) after the second vaccine dose. The method was the immunoSEQ multiplex PCR assay. TCRdb took this table from immuneACCESS and kept in-frame rearrangements with V and J called. Such tables lack part of the clones; where checked against another copy, unresolved V genes explain under half of the gap, and the rest is unexplained. This sample lists 150,000 or so clones; about 91% were detected once. Of the sample, roughly 3.5% is held by the ten largest clones. The source was peripheral blood, collected 28 days after the second AZD1222 dose. Receptors were obtained from an adult who received the AZD1222 COVID-19 vaccine.

This sequence joins TRBV19 and TRBJ2-2; 7 bases line up with TRBD1. This CDR3 spans 18 amino acids. With V trimmed by 6 bases and J by 6 bases, 19 bases remained unmatched. Germline V gene sequence: CDR1 LNHDA, CDR2 SQIVND (reference sequence). CDR3 sequence: CASSGQENSNGRAGELFF. The CDR3 nucleotides are TGTGCCAGTAGCGGACAGGAGAATAGCAACGGTCGCGCCGGGGAGCTGTTTTTT.

This clone was detected once. J is TRBJ1-3 and V is TRBV18, with 7 bases aligning to TRBD1. V was pared by 3 bases and J by 0 bases, with 5 bases of the junction left unmatched. The CDR3 is 16 residues long. Germline V gene lookup returns CDR1 KGHSH and CDR2 LQKENI. In DNA, the CDR3 is TGTGCCAGCTCACCGGGACAGCCTTTCTCTGGAAACACCATATATTTT. This translates into CASSPGQPFSGNTIYF.

The chain joins TRBV5-6 to TRBJ1-2; a weak D match, TRBD1 (6 bases). The V gene lost 4 bases and the J gene lost 8 bases, with 21 bases spanning the gap. The CDR3 length is 15 residues. The V gene's germline CDR1 is SGHDT and CDR2 YYEEEE. The CDR3 protein is CASSPFGDTGFGYTF. The CDR3 DNA is TGTGCCAGCAGCCCCTTTGGGGATACAGGGTTCGGCTACACCTTC.

The chain couples TRBV3-1 (or the pseudogene TRBV3-2) to TRBJ1-2, with 8 positions matching TRBD1. Germline V gene sequence: CDR1 LGHDT, CDR2 YNNKEL (reference sequence). The J segment lost 6 bases and the V segment lost 6 bases, leaving 9 bases of the junction unmatched. This CDR3 contains 14 residues. CDR3 nucleotide sequence: TGTGCCAGCAGTACCGACAGGGGCGTCAATGGCTACACCTTC. It codes for CASSTDRGVNGYTF.

The CDR3 reads CASSQGDYTEAFF. CDR3 DNA sequence: TGTGCCAGCAGCCAAGGGGACTACACTGAAGCTTTCTTT. This chain uses TRBV4-2 with TRBJ1-1; tentative D call: TRBD1 (5 bases). Trimming stripped 1 base from V and 3 bases from J, with 6 bases between. Germline CDR1 reads LGHNA; CDR2 reads YNFKEQ. The CDR3 sequence is 13 residues long.

In nucleotides, the CDR3 is TGTGCCAGCAGCTCCCGACAGCTTGGAGATACGCAGTATTTT. It codes for CASSSRQLGDTQYF. This chain joins TRBV5-6 and TRBJ2-3, with D possibly TRBD1 on 5 matching bases. V lost 3 bases and J lost 5, with 13 bases in between. The CDR3 runs 14 residues. Per germline, CDR1 SGHDT and CDR2 YYEEEE.

The rearrangement joins TRBV28 to TRBJ1-6, with D uncertain. CDR3 size: 17 residues. In germline, CDR1 is MDHEN, CDR2 SYDVKM. The V end lost 2 bases, the J end lost 0 bases, and 11 bases lay between the germline ends. The CDR3 DNA reads as TGTGCCAGCAGTTTAAAATATAAAAGCTCCTATAATTCACCCCTCCACTTT. Its translation: CASSLKYKSSYNSPLHF.

The rearrangement uses TRBV28 and TRBJ2-7, with 8 bases identical to TRBD1. Germline lookup yields CDR1 MDHEN and CDR2 SYDVKM. The trim removed 2 bases at V and 1 base at J, leaving 4 bases unmatched. CDR3 length equals 15 residues. The chain's CDR3 is CASSLPGQGSYEQYF. CDR3 DNA sequence: TGTGCCAGCAGTTTACCCGGACAGGGATCCTACGAGCAGTACTTC. Supplemented by reference TRBV28 and TRBJ2-7, the full variable domain reads DVKVTQSSRYLVKRTGEKVFLECVQDMDHENMFWYRQDPGLGLRLIYFSYDVKMKEKGDIPEGYSVSREKKERFSLILESASTNQTSMYLCASSLPGQGSYEQYFGPGTRLTVT.

The chain's CDR3 is CASSPYEGDSNEQFF. The CDR3 DNA reads as TGCGCCAGCAGCCCCTACGAAGGGGATTCGAATGAGCAGTTCTTC. The rearrangement links TRBV4-1 to TRBJ2-1; D is possibly TRBD1 (5 bases). The length of the CDR3 is 15 residues. Germline lookup yields CDR1 MGHRA and CDR2 YSYEKL. V dropped 4 bases and J dropped 7 bases, with 17 bases sitting between them.

This clone showed up just a few times. The rearrangement joins TRBV12-3 or TRBV12-4 to TRBJ2-2, with 7 bases aligning to TRBD1. Trimming removed 9 bases from V and 5 bases from J; junction bases left unmatched: 6. The CDR3 contains 13 residues. CDR3 nucleotide sequence: TGTGCCAGTAACACAGGGGCGACCGGGGAGCTGTTTTTT. It specifies CASNTGATGELFF.